The 24 T cell receptor beta chains reported below all come from one sample, sequenced in a study of T cells in Graves' hyperthyroidism and ophthalmopathy. Amplification targeted TCR beta CDR3 regions from RNA transcripts. First-round RT-PCR of the TCR CDR3 relied on the HTBI primer set. TCRdb redid the calling of the multiplex PCR reads with MiXCR, one entry per CDR3 protein. The data hold approximately 600,000 distinct CDR3 sequences, with around 20% observed a single time. Sequences were obtained from blood. These receptors were taken from a man aged 25 to 40 with Graves' ophthalmopathy.

The gene calls are TRBV19 and TRBJ2-1; TRBD2 agrees at 14 bases. CDR3 length equals 15 residues. The germline CDR1 and CDR2 sequences are LNHDA and SQIVND (reference sequence). Trimming at V came to 8 bases and at J to 8 bases, leaving 8 bases not matched to a gene. The DNA of the CDR3 is TGTGCCAGTGTACCGGGACTAGCGGGAGTTGATGAGCAGTTCTTC. Translated, it gives CASVPGLAGVDEQFF.

The CDR3 here is CASSQTGVYYNEQFF. The CDR3 bases are TGTGCCAGCAGCCAGACAGGGGTCTACTACAATGAGCAGTTCTTC. The rearrangement joins TRBV13 to TRBJ2-1; 8 bases match TRBD1. The CDR3 loop spans 15 amino acids. Per the germline V gene, CDR1 is PRHDT and CDR2 is FYEKMQ (reference sequence). V lost 5 bases to trimming and J lost 3 bases; unmatched junction nucleotides: 6. Based on the CDR3 plus reference TRBV13 and TRBJ2-1, the full variable domain is AAGVIQSPRHLIKEKRETATLKCYPIPRHDTVYWYQQGPGQDPQFLISFYEKMQSDKGSIPDRFSAQQFSDYHSELNMSSLELGDSALYFCASSQTGVYYNEQFFGPGTRLTVL.

V gene TRBV5-1 combines with J gene TRBJ2-1; 7 nucleotides align to TRBD2. V trimming: 1 base; J trimming: 3 bases; junction bases outside the gene matches: 4. Germline CDR1 and CDR2: SGHRS and YFSETQ. This CDR3 comprises 15 residues. The CDR3 loop is CASSLTLADYNEQFF. The CDR3 DNA is TGCGCCAGCAGCTTGACGCTAGCGGACTACAATGAGCAGTTCTTC.

This clonotype appeared many times. CDR3 protein: CSARLAGDTGELFF. The CDR3 region has the DNA TGCAGTGCTAGACTAGCGGGAGACACCGGGGAGCTGTTTTTT. The chain uses TRBV20-1 and TRBJ2-2; 10 bases are a match to TRBD2. V gave up 2 bases and J gave up 3 bases; unmatched junction bases: 0. CDR3 length: 14 residues. From germline, CDR1 is DFQATT and CDR2 SNEGSKA (reference sequence).

V is TRBV14 and J is TRBJ2-1; 7 nucleotides line up with TRBD1. The CDR3 spans 14 residues. V lost 0 bases, J lost 5 bases, and 1 base stayed unmatched. Germline values: CDR1 SGHDN, CDR2 FVKESK. The CDR3 protein is CASSQEGQNNEQFF. Written as DNA, the CDR3 is TGTGCCAGCAGCCAAGAGGGACAGAACAATGAGCAGTTCTTC.

The chain employs TRBV6-4 and TRBJ2-1; D is perhaps TRBD1 (6 bases). V lost 6 bases and J lost 3, with 15 bases in between. This CDR3 region has 15 residues. The germline gives CDR1 MRHNA, CDR2 SNTAGT. The CDR3, as DNA: TGTGCCAGCAGCCCCGGACAGATACACTACAATGAGCAGTTCTTC. This codes for CASSPGQIHYNEQFF.

This clonotype was picked up many times. V gene TRBV12-3 or TRBV12-4 combines with J gene TRBJ2-5; 7 bases fit TRBD1. Trimming at V came to 3 bases and at J to 4 bases, leaving 8 bases not matched to a gene. The CDR3 covers 15 residues. The CDR3 is CASSLSYRGGETQYF. The DNA of the CDR3 is TGTGCCAGCAGTTTGTCATACAGGGGTGGAGAGACCCAGTACTTC.

The genes are TRBV5-6 and TRBJ1-1; no clear D gene. Germline V gives CDR1 SGHDT, CDR2 YYEEEE. The CDR3 contains 15 residues. The V end lost 0 bases, the J end lost 3 bases, and 12 bases lay between the germline ends. CDR3 nucleotide sequence: TGTGCCAGCAGCTTGGATAAGGGTTGGGACACTGAAGCTTTCTTT. Protein product: CASSLDKGWDTEAFF.

Only one count was recorded for this clonotype. The rearrangement joins TRBV15 to TRBJ2-1, with TRBD2 matching 16 bases. Germline CDR1 and CDR2: LNHNV and YYDKDF (reference sequence). The CDR3 has 17 amino acids. The trim removed 5 bases at V and 8 bases at J, leaving 9 bases unmatched. CDR3 residues: CATSPGTSGRAIHEQFF. The CDR3 DNA reads TGTGCCACCAGCCCTGGGACTAGCGGGAGGGCAATCCATGAGCAGTTCTTC.

This clonotype was seen a handful of times. This sequence joins TRBV7-3 and TRBJ2-2; D may be TRBD1 (5 bases). The CDR3 is 12 amino acids. Germline values: CDR1 SGHTA, CDR2 FQGTGA. V shed 5 bases and J shed 4 bases, with 5 bases lying between them. This chain's CDR3 is CASSGATGELFF. The DNA for the CDR3 is TGTGCCAGCAGCGGGGCCACCGGGGAGCTGTTTTTT.

The genes are TRBV20-1 and TRBJ1-3, with D uncertain. The CDR3 consists of 15 residues. With 0 bases removed from V and 4 bases from J, the gap between germline ends came to 13 bases. Germline CDR1 is DFQATT and CDR2 is SNEGSKA (reference sequence). CDR3 loop: CSARERATGGNTIYF. The CDR3 DNA follows: TGCAGTGCTAGAGAGAGGGCTACGGGAGGAAACACCATATATTTT.

This clonotype was counted at least ten times. This chain joins TRBV2 and TRBJ2-7; TRBD2 agrees at 10 bases. This CDR3 comprises 13 residues. J gave up 3 bases and V 6 bases, and 2 bases lay outside the gene matches. Germline CDR1 and CDR2: SNHLY and FYNNEI. The CDR3 bases are TGTGCCAGCAGCGCTAGCGGGAGCTACGAGCAGTACTTC. The encoded protein is CASSASGSYEQYF.

A few counts support this clonotype. The CDR3 DNA follows: TGTGCCAGCAGTGAACCGCTCAAGCGGTACGAGCAGTACTTC. Protein product: CASSEPLKRYEQYF. V gene TRBV6-1 combines with J gene TRBJ2-7, with a weak D call TRBD2 (5 bases). The length of the CDR3 is 14 residues. With 2 bases removed from V and 4 bases from J, the gap between germline ends came to 12 bases. CDR1 and CDR2 from the germline V gene are MNHNS and SASEGT.

The chain has TRBV4-3 and TRBJ2-7; 7 nucleotides align to TRBD1. V was pared by 4 bases and J by 2 bases, with 8 bases of the junction left unmatched. Germline CDR1 LGHNA, CDR2 YSLEER. The length of the CDR3 is 15 residues. The CDR3 loop is CASSPQGQRPYEQYF. The CDR3 coding sequence is TGCGCCAGCAGCCCCCAGGGACAGCGTCCCTACGAGCAGTACTTC.

J is TRBJ2-7 and V is TRBV5-1; TRBD2 matches 14 bases. The germline CDR1 and CDR2 sequences are SGHRS and YFSETQ. The CDR3 loop spans 17 amino acids. J gave up 4 bases and V 3 bases, and 9 bases lay outside the gene matches. The CDR3 DNA sequence: TGCGCCAGCAGCTATTTTGGACTAGCGGGAGGTCGATACGAGCAGTACTTC. It translates to CASSYFGLAGGRYEQYF.

This clonotype was detected many times. The CDR3 spells CATSGNRDFQETQYF. The CDR3 coding sequence is TGTGCCACCAGTGGTAACCGGGACTTTCAAGAGACCCAGTACTTC. The gene calls are TRBV24-1 and TRBJ2-5, with D tentatively TRBD2 (6 bases). CDR1 and CDR2 from the germline V gene are KGHDR and SFDVKD. The V end lost 5 bases, the J end lost 2 bases, and 14 bases lay between the germline ends. The CDR3 extends over 15 amino acids.

The chain is built from TRBV7-9 and TRBJ1-2, with a tentative D call TRBD1 (5 bases). With 3 bases removed from V and 5 bases from J, the gap between germline ends came to 7 bases. The germline V gene encodes CDR1 SEHNR and CDR2 FQNEAQ (reference sequence). The CDR3 is made up of 12 amino acids. The CDR3 nucleotides are TGTGCCAGCAGCTTCGGGGGATATGGCTACACCTTC. Its protein product is CASSFGGYGYTF.

This clonotype was found once. The chain is built from TRBV7-3 and TRBJ2-1; weak D call: TRBD1 (7 bases). V gave up 5 bases and J gave up 6 bases, with 11 bases separating them. Germline V gene lookup returns CDR1 SGHTA and CDR2 FQGTGA. The CDR3 spans 13 residues. In DNA, the CDR3 is TGTGCCAGCAGCGGAGGGGGCCTCAATGAGCAGTTCTTC. Its protein product is CASSGGGLNEQFF.

This rearrangement joins TRBV20-1 to TRBJ2-5; a possible D gene is TRBD2 (7 bases). Germline V gene lookup returns CDR1 DFQATT and CDR2 SNEGSKA (reference sequence). Trimming removed 6 bases from V and 5 bases from J, with 13 bases in between. There are 12 residues in the CDR3. Here the CDR3 DNA reads TGCAGTGCCCTCAGGGGAGGGGAGACCCAGTACTTC. Translation: CSALRGGETQYF.

This clonotype was recorded a few times. This chain joins TRBV29-1 and TRBJ2-7; D gene ambiguous. CDR1 and CDR2 (germline): SQVTM, ANQGSEA. The CDR3 sequence is 12 residues long. Trimming removed 4 bases at V and 2 bases at J, with 9 bases between. The CDR3 spells CSVVPSTYEQYF. The CDR3 DNA reads as TGCAGCGTTGTCCCCTCTACCTACGAGCAGTACTTC.

This clonotype has at least ten counts. The chain links TRBV12-3 or TRBV12-4 to TRBJ1-3, with a possible D match to TRBD1 (5 bases). V shed 5 bases and J shed 4 bases, with 12 bases lying between them. This CDR3 is built from 14 residues. CDR3 region: CASSRDEGGNTIYF. CDR3 DNA sequence: TGTGCCAGCAGTCGAGACGAGGGGGGAAACACCATATATTTT.

This clonotype appeared many times. The chain is built from TRBV12-3 or TRBV12-4 and TRBJ1-5, with a possible D match to TRBD1 (5 bases). Trimming pared 5 bases from V and 3 bases from J, leaving 11 bases between. CDR3 length: 14 residues. The CDR3 protein is CASSDGGSNQPQHF. The CDR3 DNA reads TGTGCCAGCAGTGACGGGGGATCCAATCAGCCCCAGCATTTT.

Of note for this clonotype: The junction shows a germline mismatch at one end, possibly a read error. This chain connects TRBV11-2 to TRBJ2-1, with unresolved D. Germline assignment: CDR1 SGHAT and CDR2 FQNNGV. The CDR3 consists of 14 residues. The CDR3 coding sequence is TGTGCCAGCAGCCTAGAGGTCGACTACAATGAGCAGTTCTTC. It codes for CASSLEVDYNEQFF. The full variable domain, in which reference TRBV11-2 and TRBJ2-1 provide the parts outside the CDR3, is EAGVAQSPRYKIIEKRQSVAFWCNPISGHATLYWYQQILGQGPKLLIQFQNNGVVDDSQLPKDRFSAERLKGVDSTLKIQPAKLEDSAVYLCASSLEVDYNEQFFGPGTRLTVL.

The chain combines TRBV7-3 with TRBJ2-3; unclear D gene. V was pared by 1 base and J by 5 bases, with 7 bases between. The CDR3 has 13 amino acids. The germline gives CDR1 SGHTA, CDR2 FQGTGA. CDR3 residues: CASSLNSEDTQYF. The CDR3 region has the DNA TGTGCCAGCAGCTTAAATTCCGAAGATACGCAGTATTTT. The variable domain in full, completed from reference TRBV7-3 and TRBJ2-3, reads GAGVSQTPSNKVTEKGKYVELRCDPISGHTALYWYRQSLGQGPEFLIYFQGTGAADDSGLPNDRFFAVRPEGSVSTLKIQRTERGDSAVYLCASSLNSEDTQYFGPGTRLTVL.